This T cell receptor beta chain was sequenced during a study of cytomegalovirus exposure and HLA in healthy donors. Study observations and caveats: Later work showed greater clonal expansion in HLA-associated TCR beta chains than in equally common others.

Turning to this clone: Its antigen is not known.

The primer mix had 60 Vbeta and 13 Jbeta primers. Profiling relied on immunoSEQ multiplex PCR, and the TCRdb table lists in-frame clones only, not all of them. The data show 150,000 to 200,000 clones, and the top ten clones hold about 0.81%. CDR3 length equals 16 residues. V lost 0 bases and J 2 bases, leaving 14 bases between the germline ends. The V gene's germline CDR1 is KGHSH and CDR2 LQKENI. The origin of this receptor is a woman aged 18-30 years in good health and CMV-seropositive. Sequencing used PBMCs. The gene calls are TRBV18 and TRBJ2-7, with a possible D match to TRBD1 (6 bases). CDR3 coding DNA: TGTGCCAGCTCACCACCAGGGACACCAGGCACCTACGAGCAGTACTTC. It translates to CASSPPGTPGTYEQYF.